The 6 T cell receptor beta chains given below trace back to one sample, sequenced in a study of technical replicates of blood from a few donors. Profiling relied on immunoSEQ multiplex PCR, and the TCRdb table lists in-frame clones only, not all of them. Of 55,000 to 75,000 clones listed, 90% to 95% are singletons. The sample consisted of PBMCs. Source of these receptors: a human donor in good health. Some clones in this sample may be carry-over from other donors' samples.

The V gene is TRBV4-2, the J gene TRBJ2-7; perhaps TRBD2 as D (5 bases). V was clipped by 0 bases and J by 5 bases, with 8 bases between them. The germline CDR1 and CDR2 sequences are LGHNA and YNFKEQ. The CDR3 sequence is 13 residues long. The CDR3 is CASSQDGSDEQYF. The CDR3 DNA follows: TGTGCCAGCAGCCAAGACGGTAGCGACGAGCAGTACTTC.

V gene TRBV4-2 combines with J gene TRBJ2-2; possible D gene TRBD2, 10 bases. Trimming shortened V by 1 base and J by 8 bases, and 23 bases separated the two germline ends. The CDR3 has 18 amino acids. Germline V lookup: CDR1 LGHNA, CDR2 YNFKEQ. The CDR3 loop reads CASSQGTGVTSGKGELFF. The CDR3 nucleotides are TGTGCCAGCAGCCAAGGGACAGGGGTTACTAGCGGGAAGGGGGAGCTGTTTTTT.

The CDR3 region has the DNA TGTGCCAGCAGTTACGGCTTGGGACAGGGCGATTTAGTCTACACCTTC. It encodes CASSYGLGQGDLVYTF. The chain uses TRBV6-6 and TRBJ1-2; 9 positions agree with TRBD1. CDR1 and CDR2 (germline): MNHNY, SVGAGI (reference sequence). The CDR3 runs 16 residues. V lost 2 bases and J lost 10; bases outside the gene matches: 14.

The V call is TRBV7-9, the J call TRBJ2-7; D gene ambiguous. Deletions cut 3 bases from V and 5 bases from J, with 2 bases between. Germline CDR1 SEHNR, CDR2 FQNEAQ (reference sequence). The length of the CDR3 is 10 residues. CDR3 in amino acids: CASSFNEQYF. In DNA, the CDR3 is TGTGCCAGCAGCTTCAACGAGCAGTACTTC.

This clone was counted between two and nine times. The chain employs TRBV19 and TRBJ1-1, with 8 bases identical to TRBD1. The CDR3 runs 14 residues. V was clipped by 6 bases and J by 1 base; unmatched bases: 4. Per the germline V gene, CDR1 is LNHDA and CDR2 is SQIVND (reference sequence). Here the CDR3 DNA reads TGTGCCAGTAGGGACGACAGGGGGAACACTGAAGCTTTCTTT. It specifies CASRDDRGNTEAFF.

This chain links TRBV4-3 with TRBJ2-2, with D tentatively TRBD2 (6 bases). Germline-derived CDR1 and CDR2 are LGHNA and YSLEER. Trimming left V 1 base short and J 2 bases short, with 11 bases between. This CDR3 contains 16 residues. Here the CDR3 DNA reads TGCGCCAGCAGCCAAGGACGCGGGACTAACACCGGGGAGCTGTTTTTT. It translates to CASSQGRGTNTGELFF.